Below, 19 T cell receptor beta chains from the same sample are listed, as sequenced in a study of beta chain features in type 1 diabetes. Whole-study findings and limits: In all four CD4+ subsets, TCRB CDR3 length was significantly, moderately reduced in type 1 diabetes.

Their recognized antigens are unknown. Since all of the isolated RNA was reverse transcribed, expressed TCRB transcripts were what got sequenced. Data came from immunoSEQ multiplex PCR; TCRdb stores just in-frame clones and leaves some out. This sample carries fewer than 450,000 clones, roughly 12% of them seen once, and the ten largest clones take around 0.016%. The sequenced sample was naive CD4+ T cells from blood. The receptors come from a woman in her late teens or twenties with type 1 diabetes.

The chain has TRBV19 and TRBJ1-5, with 11 bases that match TRBD1. This CDR3 has 16 amino acids. Germline V lookup: CDR1 LNHDA, CDR2 SQIVND (reference sequence). With 3 bases clipped from V and 2 bases from J, the junction kept 3 bases outside the gene matches. DNA of the CDR3: TGTGCCAGTAGTATCGGACAGGGGGCTCGCAATCAGCCCCAGCATTTT. It translates to CASSIGQGARNQPQHF.

With respect to this clone: Other DNA variants within this sample encode the same CDR3. The chain employs TRBV9 and TRBJ2-5; D is possibly TRBD2 (6 bases). The V gene's germline CDR1 is SGDLS and CDR2 YYNGEE. V lost 2 bases and J 1 base, leaving 9 bases between the germline ends. CDR3 length: 14 residues. CDR3 coding DNA: TGTGCCAGCAGCGTCGGGGGTGCCCAAGAGACCCAGTACTTC. Its protein product is CASSVGGAQETQYF.

This clone was found a few times. V gene TRBV28 combines with J gene TRBJ1-2, with 7 bases identical to TRBD1. Germline CDR1 is MDHEN and CDR2 is SYDVKM. The V and J ends lost 7 bases and 10 bases, in that order; junction bases with no gene match: 24. This CDR3 spans 17 amino acids. The CDR3 protein is CASTFFPPGQWGKIYTF. The DNA for the CDR3 is TGTGCCAGCACCTTTTTCCCTCCGGGACAGTGGGGGAAAATCTACACCTTC.

V usage is TRBV7-2 and J usage is TRBJ1-2; TRBD1 might be the D (5 bases). V was cut by 3 bases and J by 1 base, with 6 bases left in between. Per germline, CDR1 SGHTA and CDR2 FQGNSA. This CDR3 is 13 amino acids long. The CDR3 bases are TGTGCCAGCAGCTTCGACAGTAACTATGGCTACACCTTC. This codes for CASSFDSNYGYTF.

This clone has more than one count but fewer than ten. The chain recombines TRBV7-9 with TRBJ2-6; weak D call: TRBD2 (5 bases). This CDR3 has 17 residues. Germline loops: CDR1 SEHNR, CDR2 FQNEAQ (reference sequence). V lost 6 bases and J lost 5, with 20 bases in between. The CDR3 reads CASSLTSDSLWANVLTF. CDR3 DNA sequence: TGTGCCAGCAGTTTAACCTCGGACTCTCTTTGGGCCAACGTCCTGACTTTC. Variable domain in full (rest from reference TRBV7-9 and TRBJ2-6): DTGVSQNPRHKITKRGQNVTFRCDPISEHNRLYWYRQTLGQGPEFLTYFQNEAQLEKSRLLSDRFSAERPKGSFSTLEIQRTEQGDSAMYLCASSLTSDSLWANVLTFGAGSRLTVL.

This chain uses TRBV5-4 with TRBJ2-5; TRBD2 matches 7 bases. The CDR3 has 15 residues. Germline trimming cut 4 bases from V and 4 bases from J; bases unmatched to any gene: 10. Germline V gene lookup returns CDR1 SGHNT and CDR2 YYREEE (reference sequence). The CDR3 sequence is CASSLSRPGGETQYF. Written as DNA, the CDR3 is TGTGCCAGCAGCCTTTCCCGCCCGGGGGGAGAGACCCAGTACTTC.

The J gene is TRBJ2-2, the V gene TRBV30, with TRBD1 identical over 8 bases. Germline V CDR1 and CDR2: GTSNPN, SVGIG (reference sequence). Unmatched junction bases numbered 13, after V lost 0 bases and J lost 7 bases. The CDR3 loop spans 17 amino acids. DNA for the CDR3: TGTGCCTGGAGTGTACGTTTCGGGACAGGCCGGATCGGGGAGCTGTTTTTT. It is translated as CAWSVRFGTGRIGELFF. Full variable domain (outside the CDR3, taken from reference TRBV30 and TRBJ2-2): SQTIHQWPATLVQPVGSPLSLECTVEGTSNPNLYWYRQAAGRGLQLLFYSVGIGQISSEVPQNLSASRPQDRQFILSSKKLLLSDSGFYLCAWSVRFGTGRIGELFFGEGSRLTVL.

The chain employs TRBV2 and TRBJ2-3, with 10 nucleotides matching TRBD2. Per the germline V gene, CDR1 is SNHLY and CDR2 is FYNNEI. The V gene end was trimmed by 6 bases and the J gene end by 5 bases; junction bases not matched to a gene: 8. The CDR3 has 15 residues. The CDR3: CASSGLAALKDTQYF. In nucleotides, the CDR3 is TGTGCCAGCAGCGGACTAGCGGCCCTCAAAGATACGCAGTATTTT.

A few counts support this clone. The chain recombines TRBV28 with TRBJ2-7; possibly TRBD1 for D (6 bases). V was clipped by 5 bases and J by 1 base, with 9 bases between them. Germline V gene sequence: CDR1 MDHEN, CDR2 SYDVKM. CDR3 length equals 13 residues. In nucleotides, the CDR3 is TGTGCCAGCAGTCTAGGACAGTCCTACGAGCAGTACTTC. Translating gives CASSLGQSYEQYF.

The V and J genes are TRBV18 and TRBJ1-4; 8 bases map to TRBD1. The V gene end was trimmed by 3 bases and the J gene end by 4 bases; junction bases not matched to a gene: 4. This CDR3 is 15 amino acids long. CDR1 is KGHSH, CDR2 LQKENI, per germline. The CDR3 sequence: CASSPSGQDNEKLFF. The CDR3 DNA sequence: TGTGCCAGCTCACCTTCGGGACAGGATAATGAAAAACTGTTTTTT.

The genes are TRBV30 and TRBJ2-4; tentatively, D is TRBD2 (7 bases). Trimming shortened V by 2 bases and J by 1 base, and 15 bases separated the two germline ends. The CDR3 loop spans 16 amino acids. CDR1 and CDR2 from the germline V gene are GTSNPN and SVGIG (reference sequence). The CDR3 spells CAWSIRGAPAKNIQYF. The DNA of the CDR3 is TGTGCCTGGAGTATCCGGGGGGCCCCGGCCAAAAACATTCAGTACTTC.

This clone was picked up a small number of times. The gene calls are TRBV18 and TRBJ2-7; D is uncertain. With 5 bases removed from V and 7 bases from J, the gap between germline ends came to 3 bases. CDR3 size: 9 residues. Germline V gene lookup returns CDR1 KGHSH and CDR2 LQKENI. CDR3 sequence: CASSGEQYV. The CDR3, as DNA: TGTGCCAGCTCAGGGGAGCAGTACGTC.

The chain joins TRBV5-4 to TRBJ2-5; 12 bases are a match to TRBD1. V dropped 5 bases and J dropped 1; count of bases not matched to a gene: 9. The germline gives CDR1 SGHNT, CDR2 YYREEE (reference sequence). The CDR3 consists of 17 residues. CDR3 nucleotide sequence: TGTGCCAGCAGTTCAGGCCCGGGACAGGGGGCCCAAGAGACCCAGTACTTC. Its protein product is CASSSGPGQGAQETQYF.

This sequence joins TRBV2 and TRBJ2-2; tentatively, D is TRBD2 (5 bases). This CDR3 region has 14 residues. In germline, CDR1 is SNHLY, CDR2 FYNNEI. The V end was cut by 6 bases, the J end by 7 bases, with 15 bases between. Written as DNA, the CDR3 is TGTGCCAGCAGAGACACGGACTTGCACGGGGAGCTGTTTTTT. Translating gives CASRDTDLHGELFF.

There are a few counts of this clone. The chain recombines TRBV11-3 with TRBJ2-4; perhaps TRBD2 as D (6 bases). The V gene's germline CDR1 is SGHNT and CDR2 YENEEA. V lost 4 bases and J 7 bases, leaving 17 bases between the germline ends. The CDR3 contains 15 residues. This CDR3 is CASSSGLRFYNIQYF. The CDR3 nucleotides are TGTGCCAGCAGCTCGGGACTTCGCTTTTACAACATTCAGTACTTC.

There are a few counts of this clone. The gene calls are TRBV9 and TRBJ2-1; maybe TRBD2 (5 bases). Trimming removed 4 bases at V and 0 bases at J, with 26 bases between. The CDR3 length is 20 residues. CDR1 is SGDLS and CDR2 is YYNGEE in the germline V gene. CDR3 in DNA: TGTGCCAGCAGCCTAGCCCCGTCAGCCAGCGGACGAATCTCCTACAATGAGCAGTTCTTC. It translates to CASSLAPSASGRISYNEQFF.

V is TRBV7-2 and J is TRBJ1-2, with D perhaps matching TRBD1 (5 bases). In germline, CDR1 is SGHTA, CDR2 FQGNSA. The CDR3 runs 14 residues. The germline V and J ends were trimmed by 3 bases and 2 bases, with 10 bases remaining between them. The chain's CDR3 is CASSFVTANYGYTF. The CDR3 nucleotides are TGTGCCAGCAGCTTTGTGACAGCAAACTATGGCTACACCTTC. The variable domain in full, with the rest retrieved from reference TRBV7-2 and TRBJ1-2, is GAGVSQSPSNKVTEKGKDVELRCDPISGHTALYWYRQSLGQGLEFLIYFQGNSAPDKSGLPSDRFSAERTGGSVSTLTIQRTQQEDSAVYLCASSFVTANYGYTFGSGTRLTVV.

The chain combines TRBV19 with TRBJ2-5; D unresolved. The CDR3 runs 12 residues. Germline values: CDR1 LNHDA, CDR2 SQIVND (reference sequence). V gave up 2 bases and J gave up 8 bases, with 9 bases separating them. CDR3 in amino acids: CASSIPGYTQYF. The DNA of the CDR3 is TGTGCCAGTAGTATACCCGGTTATACCCAGTACTTC.

This chain uses TRBV5-1 with TRBJ2-2; the D gene is possibly TRBD1 (6 bases). The germline V gene has CDR1 SGHRS and CDR2 YFSETQ. The V end was cut by 1 base, the J end by 4 bases, with 14 bases between. This CDR3 has 16 residues. The DNA of the CDR3 is TGCGCCAGCAGCTTGATTGACAGGACGGGCACCGGGGAGCTGTTTTTT. Translating gives CASSLIDRTGTGELFF.